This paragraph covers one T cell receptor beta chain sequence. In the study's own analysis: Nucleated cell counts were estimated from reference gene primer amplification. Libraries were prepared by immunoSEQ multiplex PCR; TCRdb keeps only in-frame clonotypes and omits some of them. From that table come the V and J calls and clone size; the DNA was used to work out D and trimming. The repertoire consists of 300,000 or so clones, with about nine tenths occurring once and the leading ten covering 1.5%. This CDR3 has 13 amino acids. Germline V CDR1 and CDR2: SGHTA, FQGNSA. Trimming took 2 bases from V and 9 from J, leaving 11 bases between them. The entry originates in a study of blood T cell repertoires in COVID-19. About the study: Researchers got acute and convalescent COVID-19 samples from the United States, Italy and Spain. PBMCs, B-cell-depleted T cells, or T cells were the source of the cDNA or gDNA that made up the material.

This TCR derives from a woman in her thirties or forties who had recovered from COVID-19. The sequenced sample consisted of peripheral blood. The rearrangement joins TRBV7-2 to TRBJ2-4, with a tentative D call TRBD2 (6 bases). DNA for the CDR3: TGTGCCAGCAGCTTAAGGAGGGACGGCATTCAGTACTTC. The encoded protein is CASSLRRDGIQYF.